A selection of T cell receptor beta chains follows, all from one sample in a study of blood T cells in healthy people across ages. TCRdb recomputed calls from the 5' RACE reads with MiXCR, one row per CDR3 protein. The table lists around 620,000 distinct CDR3 sequences, roughly a quarter of them singletons. Sequenced: blood. Every receptor here comes from a woman aged 65 to 85 in good health. Both conserved end residues are part of each CDR3. The order of the fields is J gene, clone size, D gene, V gene, CDR3 DNA, CDR3 protein. A D gene is named only where the DNA matches it firmly. Some rows mark clone size as missing; the rest say once, few, many or name a class of expanded clone.

j_call: TRBJ2-1
clone_size: -
d_call: -
v_call: TRBV5-1
cdr3_nt: TGCGCCAGCAGCTTGCCAGCTAGCTCCTACAATGAGCAGTTCTTC
cdr3_aa: CASSLPASSYNEQFF

j_call: TRBJ2-5
clone_size: -
d_call: -
v_call: TRBV10-2
cdr3_nt: TGCGCCAGCAGTGAGTCGTGGGGGCCAGAGACCCAGTACTTC
cdr3_aa: CASSESWGPETQYF

j_call: TRBJ2-7
clone_size: -
d_call: -
v_call: TRBV6-6
cdr3_nt: TGTGCCAGCAGTCCCGGGGGGACAGGGCAGTACTTC
cdr3_aa: CASSPGGTGQYF

j_call: TRBJ2-1
clone_size: -
d_call: TRBD2
v_call: TRBV11-2
cdr3_nt: TGTGCCAGCAGCGCCCCAGCGGGAGGACCTTACAATGAGCAGTTCTTC
cdr3_aa: CASSAPAGGPYNEQFF

j_call: TRBJ2-5
clone_size: -
d_call: -
v_call: TRBV20-1
cdr3_nt: TGCAGTGCTAGAGATCAAGGTAGCCAAGAGACCCAGTACTTC
cdr3_aa: CSARDQGSQETQYF

j_call: TRBJ1-2
clone_size: -
d_call: -
v_call: TRBV7-8
cdr3_nt: TGTGCCAGCAGCGACGGGACACGGCATTATGGCTACACCTTC
cdr3_aa: CASSDGTRHYGYTF

j_call: TRBJ2-5
clone_size: few
d_call: -
v_call: TRBV6-6
cdr3_nt: TGTGCCAGCAGTTACGCCGGACTACTTCAAGAGACCCAGTACTTC
cdr3_aa: CASSYAGLLQETQYF

j_call: TRBJ2-5
clone_size: -
d_call: -
v_call: TRBV20-1
cdr3_nt: TGCAGTGCTAGATTGCGGGGACAAGGGACCCAGTACTTC
cdr3_aa: CSARLRGQGTQYF

j_call: TRBJ2-5
clone_size: few
d_call: -
v_call: TRBV20-1
cdr3_nt: TGCAGTGTTGAGAAACAAGAGACCCAGTACTTC
cdr3_aa: CSVEKQETQYF

j_call: TRBJ2-5
clone_size: -
d_call: TRBD2
v_call: TRBV20-1
cdr3_nt: TGCAGTACTCCATCCGGGACTAGCGCATTAGAGACCCAGTACTTC
cdr3_aa: CSTPSGTSALETQYF

j_call: TRBJ1-1
clone_size: -
d_call: -
v_call: TRBV5-1
cdr3_nt: TGCGCCAGCAGCTCAGTCCCGAACACTGAAGCTTTCTTT
cdr3_aa: CASSSVPNTEAFF

j_call: TRBJ2-3
clone_size: -
d_call: TRBD2
v_call: TRBV5-1
cdr3_nt: TGCGCCAGCAGCAACCCTCCTGGCGGGGGGGCCCTCCCACTCTTCACAGATACGCAGTATTTT
cdr3_aa: CASSNPPGGGALPLFTDTQYF

j_call: TRBJ1-1
clone_size: -
d_call: -
v_call: TRBV10-3
cdr3_nt: TGTGCCATCAGTGATTTCGGACCGACGAACACTGAAGCTTTCTTT
cdr3_aa: CAISDFGPTNTEAFF

j_call: TRBJ2-5
clone_size: few
d_call: -
v_call: TRBV6-1
cdr3_nt: TGTGCCAGCAGTGAAGGAGGTGGTCGAAAAGGGACCCAGCACTTC
cdr3_aa: CASSEGGGRKGTQHF

j_call: TRBJ2-3
clone_size: few
d_call: -
v_call: TRBV9
cdr3_nt: TGTGCCAGCAGCGCAGGGTCCGGCGGGGAGCAGTATTTT
cdr3_aa: CASSAGSGGEQYF

j_call: TRBJ2-3
clone_size: many
d_call: -
v_call: TRBV7-2
cdr3_nt: TGTGCCAGCAGCTTCGTAGGAGCAGATACGCAGTATTTT
cdr3_aa: CASSFVGADTQYF

j_call: TRBJ2-5
clone_size: -
d_call: TRBD2
v_call: TRBV5-6
cdr3_nt: TGTGCCAGCAGCACCGCGGGGGGCCGGGAAGGGTTCTTC
cdr3_aa: CASSTAGGREGFF

j_call: TRBJ1-6
clone_size: -
d_call: -
v_call: TRBV29-1
cdr3_nt: TGCAGCGTTGGAGAAACAGGGTATGAACCCCTCCACTTT
cdr3_aa: CSVGETGYEPLHF

j_call: TRBJ1-5
clone_size: -
d_call: -
v_call: TRBV20-1
cdr3_nt: TGCAGTGCTACCGGGGGGGTCAACCAGCCCCAGCATTTT
cdr3_aa: CSATGGVNQPQHF

j_call: TRBJ1-2
clone_size: -
d_call: -
v_call: TRBV12-3/TRBV12-4
cdr3_nt: TGTGCCAGCAGCTCTACAGGTTTCAACTATGGCTACACCTTC
cdr3_aa: CASSSTGFNYGYTF

j_call: TRBJ2-7
clone_size: -
d_call: TRBD1
v_call: TRBV20-1
cdr3_nt: TGCAGTGCGAACCGACAGGGGGCTTCCTACGAGCAGTACTTC
cdr3_aa: CSANRQGASYEQYF

j_call: TRBJ2-1
clone_size: few
d_call: -
v_call: TRBV7-2
cdr3_nt: TGTGCCAGCAGCTTGGGGTTTTCCTACAATGAGCAGTTCTTC
cdr3_aa: CASSLGFSYNEQFF

j_call: TRBJ1-2
clone_size: few
d_call: -
v_call: TRBV7-2
cdr3_nt: TGTGCCAGCAGCTTAGAGGGGGGCCTTGGCTACACCTTC
cdr3_aa: CASSLEGGLGYTF

j_call: TRBJ1-1
clone_size: -
d_call: -
v_call: TRBV7-8
cdr3_nt: TGTGCCAGCAGCTTAGGGGTCCGGGGGGACCCGATCTTT
cdr3_aa: CASSLGVRGDPIF

j_call: TRBJ2-2
clone_size: -
d_call: -
v_call: TRBV6-2/TRBV6-3
cdr3_nt: TGTGCCAGCAGTTGGGGGTTCGGACGGACGAACAAGACCGGGGAGCTGTTTTTT
cdr3_aa: CASSWGFGRTNKTGELFF

j_call: TRBJ2-5
clone_size: many
d_call: TRBD2
v_call: TRBV10-3
cdr3_nt: TGTGCCATCAGTGACCAGACTAGCGGGGGGAACCAAGAGACCCAGTACTTC
cdr3_aa: CAISDQTSGGNQETQYF

j_call: TRBJ1-2
clone_size: -
d_call: TRBD1
v_call: TRBV4-2
cdr3_nt: TGTGCCGGCAGCCAGGAAAACAGGGGTTACACCTTC
cdr3_aa: CAGSQENRGYTF

j_call: TRBJ2-3
clone_size: few
d_call: TRBD2
v_call: TRBV12-3/TRBV12-4
cdr3_nt: TGTGCCAGCAGTTTACGAGCGGGAACCACAGATACGCAGTATTTT
cdr3_aa: CASSLRAGTTDTQYF

j_call: TRBJ2-5
clone_size: -
d_call: TRBD2
v_call: TRBV24-1
cdr3_nt: TGTGCCACCAGTGATTCCGGGACTAGCGGGGGGGTAGGCGAGACCCAGTACTTC
cdr3_aa: CATSDSGTSGGVGETQYF

j_call: TRBJ1-4
clone_size: few
d_call: -
v_call: TRBV7-3
cdr3_nt: TGTGCCAGCAGCTTAGGATTGGGAGAAAAACTGTTTTTT
cdr3_aa: CASSLGLGEKLFF

j_call: TRBJ1-1
clone_size: few
d_call: -
v_call: TRBV10-3
cdr3_nt: TGTGCCATCAGTGTCCGCAAGGACACTGAAGCTTTCTTT
cdr3_aa: CAISVRKDTEAFF

j_call: TRBJ2-1
clone_size: -
d_call: -
v_call: TRBV21-1
cdr3_nt: TGTGCCAGCAGCAAAACCGTAGCGGGGGGGCAAAATGAGCAGTTCTTC
cdr3_aa: CASSKTVAGGQNEQFF

j_call: TRBJ2-1
clone_size: -
d_call: TRBD2
v_call: TRBV20-1
cdr3_nt: TGCAGTGCTGCCCCGACTAGCGGGGGAGACAATGAGCAGTTCTTC
cdr3_aa: CSAAPTSGGDNEQFF

j_call: TRBJ1-2
clone_size: -
d_call: TRBD1
v_call: TRBV7-9
cdr3_nt: TGTGCCAGCAGCCCAGGACAGGGGATAGTCCTTGGCTACACCTTC
cdr3_aa: CASSPGQGIVLGYTF

j_call: TRBJ1-2
clone_size: -
d_call: TRBD1
v_call: TRBV9
cdr3_nt: TGTGCCAGCAGCGTATCGATCGGACAGGGAGGCTATGGCTACACCTTC
cdr3_aa: CASSVSIGQGGYGYTF

j_call: TRBJ1-2
clone_size: few
d_call: TRBD1
v_call: TRBV5-1
cdr3_nt: TGCGCCAGCAGCTTGTCGACAGGGAATAGCTACACCTTC
cdr3_aa: CASSLSTGNSYTF

j_call: TRBJ2-4
clone_size: once
d_call: -
v_call: TRBV20-1
cdr3_nt: TGCAGTGCGGGCGCTGAGGTCAAAAACATTCAGTACTTC
cdr3_aa: CSAGAEVKNIQYF

j_call: TRBJ1-2
clone_size: few
d_call: -
v_call: TRBV7-3
cdr3_nt: TGTGCCAGCAGCCCCACAGGTTATTCTGGCTACACCTTC
cdr3_aa: CASSPTGYSGYTF

j_call: TRBJ2-7
clone_size: many
d_call: TRBD1
v_call: TRBV3-1
cdr3_nt: TGTGCCAGCAGCCACGGGGACAGGGAAAACGAGCAGTACTTC
cdr3_aa: CASSHGDRENEQYF

j_call: TRBJ2-1
clone_size: few
d_call: -
v_call: TRBV7-2
cdr3_nt: TGTGCCAGCCGGGGGCCGCACAATGAGCAGTTCTTC
cdr3_aa: CASRGPHNEQFF

j_call: TRBJ2-7
clone_size: -
d_call: -
v_call: TRBV28
cdr3_nt: TGTGCCAGCAGTACACCAGGGGCCCCCTACGAGCAGTACTTC
cdr3_aa: CASSTPGAPYEQYF

j_call: TRBJ1-4
clone_size: few
d_call: -
v_call: TRBV30
cdr3_nt: TGTGCCTGGAGTGTAGGTCCCGCAACTAATGAAAAACTGTTTTTT
cdr3_aa: CAWSVGPATNEKLFF

j_call: TRBJ2-3
clone_size: -
d_call: TRBD2
v_call: TRBV20-1
cdr3_nt: TGCAGTGCTGACGTGAGAGCGGGGCCCGATACGCAGTATTTT
cdr3_aa: CSADVRAGPDTQYF

j_call: TRBJ1-1
clone_size: -
d_call: TRBD1
v_call: TRBV6-2/TRBV6-3
cdr3_nt: TGTGCCAGCAGCCTCTGGGGGCAGGGGGCGGGGAACACTGAAGCTTTCTTT
cdr3_aa: CASSLWGQGAGNTEAFF

j_call: TRBJ1-2
clone_size: few
d_call: -
v_call: TRBV9
cdr3_nt: TGTGCCAGCAGCGTGGGGTCAGGGGTAAACTATGGCTACACCTTC
cdr3_aa: CASSVGSGVNYGYTF

j_call: TRBJ2-5
clone_size: -
d_call: TRBD2
v_call: TRBV25-1
cdr3_nt: TGTGCCTGCACACTAGCGGGGGAAGAGACCCAGTACTTC
cdr3_aa: CACTLAGEETQYF

j_call: TRBJ2-5
clone_size: many
d_call: -
v_call: TRBV6-2/TRBV6-3
cdr3_nt: TGTGCCAGCAGTTACGGATTCCGAGTAGGAGAGACCCAGTACTTC
cdr3_aa: CASSYGFRVGETQYF

j_call: TRBJ1-4
clone_size: -
d_call: -
v_call: TRBV5-1
cdr3_nt: TGCGCCAGCAGCTTGGCCGCGACCCGAGGTGAAAAACTGTTTTTT
cdr3_aa: CASSLAATRGEKLFF

j_call: TRBJ2-3
clone_size: few
d_call: -
v_call: TRBV27
cdr3_nt: TGTGCCAGCAGTTCTCGAAGAGCAGATACGCAGTATTTT
cdr3_aa: CASSSRRADTQYF

j_call: TRBJ2-5
clone_size: -
d_call: TRBD2
v_call: TRBV4-2
cdr3_nt: TGTGCCAGCAGCCAAGAGGGTCGACTAGCGGGGGGGACCCAGTACTTC
cdr3_aa: CASSQEGRLAGGTQYF

j_call: TRBJ1-1
clone_size: -
d_call: -
v_call: TRBV12-3/TRBV12-4
cdr3_nt: TGTGCCAGCAGGATACGAGGGACTGAAGCTTTCTTT
cdr3_aa: CASRIRGTEAFF

j_call: TRBJ2-5
clone_size: few
d_call: -
v_call: TRBV4-3
cdr3_nt: TGCGCCAGCAGCCAAGCCTTAGCAGAGACCCAGTACTTC
cdr3_aa: CASSQALAETQYF

j_call: TRBJ1-4
clone_size: -
d_call: -
v_call: TRBV18
cdr3_nt: TGTGCCAGCTCCCCAAACACTGGGGGAGGTGAAAAACTGTTTTTT
cdr3_aa: CASSPNTGGGEKLFF

j_call: TRBJ1-1
clone_size: few
d_call: -
v_call: TRBV11-2
cdr3_nt: TGTGCCAGCAGCTTCCGAGGGCACGTAAACACTGAAGCTTTCTTT
cdr3_aa: CASSFRGHVNTEAFF

j_call: TRBJ1-2
clone_size: -
d_call: -
v_call: TRBV5-5
cdr3_nt: TGTGCCAGCAGGTGGAGCAGGGTGGATGGCTACACCTTC
cdr3_aa: CASRWSRVDGYTF